This T cell receptor (beta chain) was captured in a study of T-cell memory formation after mild COVID-19 (dated by TCRdb to the early 2020s). At the level of the whole study: Most TCR sequence clusters were specific to one of the two donors. In a couple of donors, T-cell clones that expanded and contracted after mild COVID-19 were tracked by sequencing TCRalpha and TCRbeta repertoires over time. Two young, previously healthy adult volunteers, one female and one male, were included in the cohort.

Cut back by 1 base and 1 base, the V and J ends lie 4 bases apart. The CDR1 and CDR2 encoded by the germline V gene are SNHLY and FYNNEI. The CDR3 numbers 14 residues from cysteine through phenylalanine. The kept DNA is CDR3 alone, 42 bases in frame from the first base. Here is what the overall study found, with its caveats: Whether the second-wave clones peaking on day 37 were SARS-CoV-2 specific was not confirmed. The study included only a couple of mild cases, and larger cohorts that include severe cases with pre-infection samples were judged to be necessary. Contracting CD4+ clones were located mainly in the CM and EM memory subsets, whereas CD8+ clones were found to be enriched in EMRA. Some responding clones were detected in pre-infection memory, which suggested that pre-existing cross-reactive memory T cells had joined the SARS-CoV-2 response. Clones that contracted from day 15 to 85 showed balanced CD4/CD8 phenotypes, whereas a second wave of clones that expanded from day 15 to 37 leaned towards CD4+.

Sequenced using an Illumina NovaSeq 6000. TCRalpha and TCRbeta cDNA libraries were constructed by 5'RACE with constant-segment primers, with sample barcodes and unique molecular identifiers being introduced. RNA was extracted from every sample with Trizol reagent. Libraries were amplified in two PCR steps, with a second sample barcode and Illumina TruSeq adapters added in the second step. Sequencing of libraries was performed on an Illumina NovaSeq with 2 x 150 bp paired-end reads. Turning to the authors' computational methods: Reads were demultiplexed and collapsed into UMI-guided consensus sequences with migec v1.2.7. Using mixcr v2.1.11, the UMI consensuses were aligned to TRA and TRB V and J templates and assembled into clonotypes. A clonotype was counted as expanded or contracted only when both edgeR and NoisET called the clonotype significant, with the noise models trained on biological replicates. For edgeR calls, the thresholds were a false discovery rate-adjusted p below 0.01 and a log2 fold-change of 1. As an exploratory analysis of dynamics, max-normalized trajectories of the 1000 most abundant clonotypes were examined with PCA combined with hierarchical clustering. Separately sequenced CD4+ and CD8+ repertoires were used to assign a CD4 or CD8 phenotype to each responding clone. In TCRdb, the public reads were trimmed at Q25 with fastp and aligned with MiXCR, with productive beta chains retained. CDR3 protein sequences are deduplicated, and each keeps its most common genes and DNA. For this entry, the V and J calls and clone size follow TCRdb and not the study's own pipeline. Present in this sample are roughly 620,000 distinct CDR3 sequences, more than 15% of which were seen just once. The ten most abundant clones make up 12% of the sample.

As for this clonotype: Its specific antigen is unknown. No qualities accompany the bases; no much larger clone lies one base away.

Ficoll-Paque density gradient centrifugation was the method used to isolate PBMCs. The source material was PBMCs or a T cell subset sorted from them (not recorded which). Recombination connected TRBV2 to TRBJ1-4, with the D gene uncertain. The receptor's source is an adult woman who had mild COVID-19 (a few samples of this study predate the infection). The sample titles of this study are shuffled in the database, so cell type and time point are left out; the donor was told from shared clones. The DNA sequence follows: TGTGCCAGCAGTGAAGACGGAACTAATGAAAAACTGTTTTTT. It codes for CASSEDGTNEKLFF.